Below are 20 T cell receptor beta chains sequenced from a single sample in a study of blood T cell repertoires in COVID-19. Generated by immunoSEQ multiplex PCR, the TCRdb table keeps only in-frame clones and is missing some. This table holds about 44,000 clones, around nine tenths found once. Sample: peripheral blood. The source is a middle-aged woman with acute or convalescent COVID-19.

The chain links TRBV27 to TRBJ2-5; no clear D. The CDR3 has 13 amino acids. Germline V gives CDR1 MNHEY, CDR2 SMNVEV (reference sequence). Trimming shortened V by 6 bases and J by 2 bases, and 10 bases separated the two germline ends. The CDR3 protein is CASSTVLQETQYF. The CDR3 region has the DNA TGTGCCAGCAGCACAGTGTTACAAGAGACCCAGTACTTC.

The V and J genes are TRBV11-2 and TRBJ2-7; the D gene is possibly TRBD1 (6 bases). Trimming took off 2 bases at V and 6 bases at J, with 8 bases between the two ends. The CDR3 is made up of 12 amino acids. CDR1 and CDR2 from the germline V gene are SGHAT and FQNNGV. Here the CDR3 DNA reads TGTGCCAGCAGCTTAACAGGGCCCGAGCAGTACTTC. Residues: CASSLTGPEQYF.

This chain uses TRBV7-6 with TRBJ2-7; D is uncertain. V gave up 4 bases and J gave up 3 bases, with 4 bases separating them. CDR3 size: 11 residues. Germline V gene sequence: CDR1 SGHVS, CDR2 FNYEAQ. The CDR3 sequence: CASSSNYEQYF. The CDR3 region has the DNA TGTGCCAGCAGCTCAAACTACGAGCAGTACTTC. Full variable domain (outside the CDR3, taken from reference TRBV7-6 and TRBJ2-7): GAGVSQSPRYKVTKRGQDVALRCDPISGHVSLYWYRQALGQGPEFLTYFNYEAQQDKSGLPNDRFSAERPEGSISTLTIQRTEQRDSAMYRCASSSNYEQYFGPGTRLTVT.

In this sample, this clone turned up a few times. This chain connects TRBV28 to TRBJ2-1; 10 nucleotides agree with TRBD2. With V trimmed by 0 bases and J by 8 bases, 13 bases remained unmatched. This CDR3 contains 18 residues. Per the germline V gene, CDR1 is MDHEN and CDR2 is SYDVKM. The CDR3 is CASSLWGPSSGGGDEQFF. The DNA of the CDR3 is TGTGCCAGCAGTTTATGGGGCCCCTCTAGCGGGGGTGGGGATGAGCAGTTCTTC. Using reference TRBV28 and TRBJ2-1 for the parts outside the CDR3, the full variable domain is DVKVTQSSRYLVKRTGEKVFLECVQDMDHENMFWYRQDPGLGLRLIYFSYDVKMKEKGDIPEGYSVSREKKERFSLILESASTNQTSMYLCASSLWGPSSGGGDEQFFGPGTRLTVL.

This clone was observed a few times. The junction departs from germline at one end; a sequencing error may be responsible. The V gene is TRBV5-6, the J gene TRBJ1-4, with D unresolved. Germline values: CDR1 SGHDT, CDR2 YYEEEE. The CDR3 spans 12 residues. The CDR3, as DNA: TGTGCCAGCAGCTTGACTAGTGAAAAACTGTTTTTT. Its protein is CASSLTSEKLFF.

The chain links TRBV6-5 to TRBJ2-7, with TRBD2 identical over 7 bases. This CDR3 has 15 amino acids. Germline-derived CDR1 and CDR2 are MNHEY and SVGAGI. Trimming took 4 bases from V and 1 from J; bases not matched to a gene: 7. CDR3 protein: CASSSNKRGSYEQYF. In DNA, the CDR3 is TGTGCCAGCAGTTCCAACAAGCGGGGTTCCTACGAGCAGTACTTC.

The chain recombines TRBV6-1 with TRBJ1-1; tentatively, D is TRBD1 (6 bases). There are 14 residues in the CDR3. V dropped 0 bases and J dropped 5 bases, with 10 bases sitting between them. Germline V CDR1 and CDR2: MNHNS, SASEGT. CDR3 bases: TGTGCCAGCAGTGAAGCATGGACAGAGACTGAAGCTTTCTTT. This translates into CASSEAWTETEAFF.

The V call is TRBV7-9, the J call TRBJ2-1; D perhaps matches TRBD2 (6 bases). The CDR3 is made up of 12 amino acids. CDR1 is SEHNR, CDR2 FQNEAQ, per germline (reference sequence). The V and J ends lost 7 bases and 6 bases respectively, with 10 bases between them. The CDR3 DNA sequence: TGTGCCAGCACCCCCGGGGGCAATGAGCAGTTCTTC. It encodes CASTPGGNEQFF.

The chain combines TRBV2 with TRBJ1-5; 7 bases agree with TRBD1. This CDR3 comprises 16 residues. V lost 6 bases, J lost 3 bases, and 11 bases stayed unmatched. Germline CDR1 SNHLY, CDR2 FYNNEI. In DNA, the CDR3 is TGTGCCAGCAGCCAAATGGGGGGACAGTCCAATCAGCCCCAGCATTTT. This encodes CASSQMGGQSNQPQHF.

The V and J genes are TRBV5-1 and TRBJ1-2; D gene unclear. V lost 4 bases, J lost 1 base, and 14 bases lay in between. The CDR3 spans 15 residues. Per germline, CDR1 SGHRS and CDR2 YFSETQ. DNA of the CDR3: TGCGCCAGCAGCGCGGGAGTCCTTTTTAACTATGGCTACACCTTC. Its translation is CASSAGVLFNYGYTF.

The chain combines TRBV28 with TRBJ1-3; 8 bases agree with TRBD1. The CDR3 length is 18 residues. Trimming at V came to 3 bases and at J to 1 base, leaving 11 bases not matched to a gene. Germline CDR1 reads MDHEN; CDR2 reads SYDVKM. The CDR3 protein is CASSFMDRVFVSGNTIYF. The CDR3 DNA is TGTGCCAGCAGTTTTATGGACAGGGTGTTCGTATCTGGAAACACCATATATTTT.

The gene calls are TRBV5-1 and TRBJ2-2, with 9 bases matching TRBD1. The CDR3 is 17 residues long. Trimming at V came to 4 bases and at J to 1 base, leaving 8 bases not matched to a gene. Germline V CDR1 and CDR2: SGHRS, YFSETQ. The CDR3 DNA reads TGCGCCAGCAGCCCCGAAGGACAGGGGATGAACACCGGGGAGCTGTTTTTT. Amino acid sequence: CASSPEGQGMNTGELFF.

The CDR3 DNA sequence: TGCGCCAGCAGCCAAGATCTCGCGGGGGGCCGTTGGAACGAGCAGTACTTC. This translates into CASSQDLAGGRWNEQYF. The gene calls are TRBV4-3 and TRBJ2-7; 8 nucleotides match TRBD2. V lost 0 bases, J lost 5 bases, and 12 bases stayed unmatched. From germline, CDR1 is LGHNA and CDR2 YSLEER. The CDR3 sequence is 17 residues long.

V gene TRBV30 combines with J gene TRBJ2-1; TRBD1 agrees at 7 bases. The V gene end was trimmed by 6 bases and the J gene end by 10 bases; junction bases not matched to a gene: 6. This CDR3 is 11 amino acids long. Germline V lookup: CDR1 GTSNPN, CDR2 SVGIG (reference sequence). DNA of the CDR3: TGTGCCTGCCGGGACAGAGGCGAGCAGTTCTTC. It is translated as CACRDRGEQFF.

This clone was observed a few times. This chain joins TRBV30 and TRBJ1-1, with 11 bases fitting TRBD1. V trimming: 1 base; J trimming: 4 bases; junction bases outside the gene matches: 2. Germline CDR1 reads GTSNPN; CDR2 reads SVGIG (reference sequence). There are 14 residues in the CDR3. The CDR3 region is CAWSDGTGGTEAFF. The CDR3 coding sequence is TGTGCCTGGAGTGACGGGACAGGGGGCACTGAAGCTTTCTTT.

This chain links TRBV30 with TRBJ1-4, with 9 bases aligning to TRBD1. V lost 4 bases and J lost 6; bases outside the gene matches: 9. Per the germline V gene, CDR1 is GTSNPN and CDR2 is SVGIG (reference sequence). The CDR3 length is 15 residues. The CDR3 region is CAWNKQGAGDEKLFF. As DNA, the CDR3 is TGTGCCTGGAATAAACAGGGGGCGGGTGATGAAAAACTGTTTTTT.

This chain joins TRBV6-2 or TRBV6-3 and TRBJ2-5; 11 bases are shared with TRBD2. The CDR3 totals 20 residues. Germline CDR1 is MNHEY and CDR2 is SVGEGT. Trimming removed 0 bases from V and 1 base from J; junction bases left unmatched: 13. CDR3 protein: CASSYSMTSGEYGVQETQYF. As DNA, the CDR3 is TGTGCCAGCAGTTACTCGATGACTAGCGGGGAGTATGGAGTCCAAGAGACCCAGTACTTC.

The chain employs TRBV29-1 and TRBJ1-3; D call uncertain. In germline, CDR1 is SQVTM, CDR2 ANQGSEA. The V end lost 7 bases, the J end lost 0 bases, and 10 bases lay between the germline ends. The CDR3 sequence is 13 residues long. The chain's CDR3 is CSADSTSGNTIYF. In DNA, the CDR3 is TGCAGCGCAGATTCTACCTCTGGAAACACCATATATTTT.

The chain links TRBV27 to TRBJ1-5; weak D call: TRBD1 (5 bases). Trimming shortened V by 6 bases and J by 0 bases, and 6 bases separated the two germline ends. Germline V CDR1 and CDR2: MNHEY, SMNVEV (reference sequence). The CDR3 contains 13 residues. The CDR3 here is CASSTGSNQPQHF. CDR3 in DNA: TGTGCCAGCAGCACAGGTAGCAATCAGCCCCAGCATTTT.

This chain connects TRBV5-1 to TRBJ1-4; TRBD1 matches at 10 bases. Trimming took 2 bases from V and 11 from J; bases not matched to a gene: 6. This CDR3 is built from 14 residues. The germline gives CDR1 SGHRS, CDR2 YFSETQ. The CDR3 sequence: CASSFGTGEQKLFF. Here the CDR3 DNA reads TGCGCCAGCAGCTTCGGGACAGGGGAACAGAAACTGTTTTTT.